The present T cell receptor (beta chain) was sequenced within a study of beta chain features in type 1 diabetes. Study as a whole: Examined across all samples were about 110 million sorted cells.

What was sequenced were expressed TCRB transcripts, since all of the isolated RNA had been reverse transcribed. Sequenced by immunoSEQ multiplex PCR; TCRdb stores in-frame clones only, minus some. The table has hundreds of thousands of clones, 15% to 17% seen once. This CDR3 contains 14 residues. From germline, CDR1 is LNHDA and CDR2 SQIVND (reference sequence). Trimming removed 4 bases at V and 0 bases at J, with 6 bases between. The source material was naive CD4+ T cells from blood. The receptor was derived from a man aged 18-30 years in good health. The chain couples TRBV19 to TRBJ2-2; no reliable D call. CDR3 sequence reads: CASSTKPNTGELFF. In DNA, the CDR3 is TGTGCCAGTAGTACCAAGCCGAACACCGGGGAGCTGTTTTTT. The full variable domain, rest sourced from reference TRBV19 and TRBJ2-2, is DGGITQSPKYLFRKEGQNVTLSCEQNLNHDAMYWYRQDPGQGLRLIYYSQIVNDFQKGDIAEGYSVSREKKESFPLTVTSAQKNPTAFYLCASSTKPNTGELFFGEGSRLTVL.